In its sample, the clone carrying this T cell receptor beta chain was seen many times. This entry belongs to a study of tumor and adjacent non-tumor tissue in lung cancer. A modified ARM-PCR protocol with three rounds of nested PCR amplified TCRbeta. TCRdb analysed the multiplex PCR reads with MiXCR anew, one entry per CDR3 protein. The sample carries fewer than 120,000 distinct CDR3 sequences, roughly 84% recorded once. From germline, CDR1 is SGHDN and CDR2 FVKESK. V lost 0 bases to trimming and J lost 2 bases, with 5 bases between them. The CDR3 runs to 14 residues. The template was RNA from unsorted bulk tissue.

Sequenced: lung tumor tissue. V usage is TRBV14 and J usage is TRBJ1-3; D remains unclear. This receptor was taken from a man between 65 and 85 years old with non-small cell lung cancer. CDR3 bases: TGTGCCAGCAGCCAAGACATTGCTGGAAACACCATATATTTT. It encodes CASSQDIAGNTIYF.